These 6 T cell receptor beta chains share one sample of origin, sequenced in a study of cytomegalovirus exposure and HLA in healthy donors. Only in-frame clones appear in the TCRdb table, and some are missing; sequencing was by immunoSEQ multiplex PCR. The data show 90,000 or so clones, around 84% seen once. Sequencing was carried out using PBMCs. The receptors derive from a man aged 18-30 years in good health and CMV-seropositive.

The chain uses TRBV6-1 and TRBJ2-7; perhaps TRBD2 as D (5 bases). This CDR3 contains 14 residues. V lost 2 bases to trimming and J lost 2 bases, with 10 bases between them. CDR1 and CDR2 (germline): MNHNS, SASEGT. The CDR3 is CASSENGVAYEQYV. The CDR3 DNA reads TGTGCCAGCAGTGAAAACGGGGTTGCCTACGAGCAGTACGTC.

The chain joins TRBV9 to TRBJ2-7; TRBD2 might be the D (6 bases). Germline V gives CDR1 SGDLS, CDR2 YYNGEE. This CDR3 comprises 14 residues. Trimming shortened V by 0 bases and J by 2 bases, and 9 bases separated the two germline ends. The CDR3 DNA sequence: TGTGCCAGCAGCGTAGAATCGGGGGCCTACGAGCAGTACTTC. Encoded protein: CASSVESGAYEQYF.

V usage is TRBV6-5 and J usage is TRBJ1-1, with 7 bases identical to TRBD1. CDR3 length: 15 amino acids. Germline V gene lookup returns CDR1 MNHEY and CDR2 SVGAGI. With 6 bases clipped from V and 2 bases from J, the junction kept 9 bases outside the gene matches. In nucleotides, the CDR3 is TGTGCCAGCAGAGATCCGACAGGGATCAACACTGAAGCTTTCTTT. Amino acid sequence: CASRDPTGINTEAFF.

The chain has TRBV9 and TRBJ1-5; the D is unclear. Germline V lookup: CDR1 SGDLS, CDR2 YYNGEE. The CDR3 is made up of 13 amino acids. Trimming took off 3 bases at V and 2 bases at J, with 6 bases between the two ends. The CDR3 loop reads CASSAGRNQPQHF. The CDR3 DNA is TGTGCCAGCAGCGCAGGTCGCAATCAGCCCCAGCATTTT.

The V call is TRBV9, the J call TRBJ2-6, with 8 bases lining up with TRBD1. CDR1 and CDR2 (germline): SGDLS, YYNGEE. The CDR3 has 18 amino acids. J lost 0 bases, V lost 4 bases, and 9 bases had no gene match. This CDR3 reads CASSPARDRPSGANVLTF. In DNA, the CDR3 is TGTGCCAGCAGCCCAGCGAGGGACAGGCCCTCTGGGGCCAACGTCCTGACTTTC.

The chain joins TRBV29-1 to TRBJ2-2; 7 nucleotides agree with TRBD1. J gave up 6 bases and V 5 bases, and 3 bases lay outside the gene matches. Per the germline V gene, CDR1 is SQVTM and CDR2 is ANQGSEA. This CDR3 comprises 12 residues. In DNA, the CDR3 is TGCAGCGTTAGGCAGGGGGCCGGGGAGCTGTTTTTT. It encodes CSVRQGAGELFF.